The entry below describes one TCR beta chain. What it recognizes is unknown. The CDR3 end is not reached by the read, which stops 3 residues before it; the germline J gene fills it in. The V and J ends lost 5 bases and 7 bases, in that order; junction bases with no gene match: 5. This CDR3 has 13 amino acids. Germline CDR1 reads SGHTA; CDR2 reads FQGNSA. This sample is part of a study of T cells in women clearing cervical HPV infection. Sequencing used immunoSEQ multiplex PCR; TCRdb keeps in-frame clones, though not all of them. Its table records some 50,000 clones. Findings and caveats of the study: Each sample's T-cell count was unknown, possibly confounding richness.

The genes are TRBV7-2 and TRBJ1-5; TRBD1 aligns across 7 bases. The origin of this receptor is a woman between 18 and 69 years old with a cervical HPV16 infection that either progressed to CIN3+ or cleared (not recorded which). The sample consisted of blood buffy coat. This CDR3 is CASSQGEGQPQHF. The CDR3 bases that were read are TGTGCCAGCAGCCAGGGGGAGGGGCAGCCC.